Following are 20 T cell receptor beta chains from one sample sequenced in a study of patients and donors after allogeneic stem cell transplantation. From the RT-PCR reads, TCRdb called clonotypes with MiXCR, one entry per CDR3 protein. The sample lists 800,000 to 1,000,000 distinct CDR3 sequences, about a sixth seen once, with 5% to 6.5% in the top ten. Sequenced sample: blood, either unsorted or a sorted T cell fraction (not recorded which). These receptor sequences come from a human donor who was either an allogeneic HSCT recipient or a stem cell or donor lymphocyte infusion donor (not recorded which). It is not recorded whose cells these are; they may come from a transplant donor.

This clonotype was recorded many times. This chain uses TRBV5-1 with TRBJ2-6; perhaps TRBD2 as D (6 bases). V was clipped by 0 bases and J by 2 bases, with 9 bases between them. Germline V gene sequence: CDR1 SGHRS, CDR2 YFSETQ. The CDR3 is 16 amino acids. CDR3 sequence (DNA): TGCGCCAGCAGCTTGGAAGGCGGGGCTGGGGCCAACGTCCTGACTTTC. Translation gives CASSLEGGAGANVLTF.

This clonotype was detected only a few times. The rearrangement links TRBV20-1 to TRBJ2-5; D is tentatively TRBD1 or TRBD2 (5 bases each). Germline CDR1 reads DFQATT; CDR2 reads SNEGSKA (reference sequence). The V end was cut by 3 bases, the J end by 0 bases, with 11 bases between. The CDR3 consists of 14 residues. The CDR3 loop reads CSASPGTDQETQYF. CDR3 bases: TGCAGTGCTAGCCCTGGGACGGACCAAGAGACCCAGTACTTC.

A few counts support this clonotype. This rearrangement joins TRBV4-1 to TRBJ2-1; 8 bases fit TRBD1. Germline values: CDR1 MGHRA, CDR2 YSYEKL. The CDR3 length is 17 residues. With V trimmed by 1 base and J by 7 bases, 12 bases remained unmatched. Written as DNA, the CDR3 is TGCGCCAGCAGCCAAGCCGGCGCAGGGGGCGTGTGGAATGAGCAGTTCTTC. Translating it yields CASSQAGAGGVWNEQFF.

In its sample, this clonotype was seen many times. This chain connects TRBV12-3 or TRBV12-4 to TRBJ1-2, with TRBD1 as a possible D gene (5 bases). Trimming took 0 bases from V and 4 from J, leaving 9 bases between them. CDR3 size: 14 residues. The CDR3 DNA is TGTGCCAGCAGTTTAGCGCAGGGTTCCTATGGCTACACCTTC. It is translated as CASSLAQGSYGYTF.

The rearrangement joins TRBV6-1 to TRBJ2-5, with TRBD1 as a possible D gene (7 bases). Germline-derived CDR1 and CDR2 are MNHNS and SASEGT. The CDR3 spans 16 residues. V gave up 6 bases and J gave up 1 base, with 18 bases separating them. The DNA of the CDR3 is TGTGCCAGCAGGCAACAACAGGGGACTCGCCAAGAGACCCAGTACTTC. Its protein is CASRQQQGTRQETQYF.

Written as DNA, the CDR3 is TGTGCCAGCAGTGGGACAGGGGGTCACGAGCAGTACTTC. This sequence encodes CASSGTGGHEQYF. The rearrangement uses TRBV6-2 or TRBV6-3 and TRBJ2-7, with TRBD1 identical over 11 bases. This CDR3 has 13 residues. The V segment lost 5 bases and the J segment 5 bases; nucleotides outside the gene matches: 2. Germline-derived CDR1 and CDR2 are MNHEY and SVGEGT.

The V gene is TRBV12-3 or TRBV12-4, the J gene TRBJ2-6, with 8 positions matching TRBD1. V was clipped by 5 bases and J by 1 base; unmatched bases: 10. The CDR3 length is 18 residues. This CDR3 is CASSPPGTGWSGANVLTF. In DNA, the CDR3 is TGTGCCAGCAGTCCCCCGGGGACAGGTTGGTCTGGGGCCAACGTCCTGACTTTC.

The DNA of the CDR3 is TGCGCCAGCAGCCAAGAAGTACTGCAGTTTCATGGCTACACCTTC. Residues: CASSQEVLQFHGYTF. The chain links TRBV4-1 to TRBJ1-2; D remains unclear. The CDR3 runs to 15 residues. Germline V gene data show CDR1 as MGHRA and CDR2 as YSYEKL. Trimming took off 0 bases at V and 6 bases at J, with 14 bases between the two ends.

There are a few counts of this clonotype. The gene calls are TRBV25-1 and TRBJ2-1; D is unclear. Between the trimmed V and J ends, which lost 3 bases and 4 bases, there was a span of 10 bases. Germline V gene sequence: CDR1 MGHDK, CDR2 SYGVNS. The CDR3 runs 14 residues. CDR3 sequence reads: CASSDSLRYNEQFF. Written as DNA, the CDR3 is TGTGCCAGCAGTGATAGTCTCCGGTACAATGAGCAGTTCTTC.

This rearrangement joins TRBV5-1 to TRBJ2-1, with 13 bases that match TRBD2. The CDR3 totals 16 residues. Germline V gene data show CDR1 as SGHRS and CDR2 as YFSETQ. V lost 2 bases to trimming and J lost 10 bases; unmatched junction nucleotides: 9. CDR3 DNA: TGCGCCAGCAGCTTTGGAGGGACTAGCGGGGTGGAAGAGCAGTTCTTC. The encoded protein is CASSFGGTSGVEEQFF.

The V gene is TRBV27, the J gene TRBJ1-4; TRBD1 agrees at 8 bases. The ends lost 1 base at V and 7 bases at J; junction bases unmatched: 8. CDR3 length: 16 residues. Germline V gene sequence: CDR1 MNHEY, CDR2 SMNVEV (reference sequence). CDR3 protein: CASSLWQGAGVEKLFF. CDR3 coding DNA: TGTGCCAGCAGTTTATGGCAGGGGGCGGGCGTTGAAAAACTGTTTTTT.

This clonotype was counted between two and nine times. V usage is TRBV6-2 or TRBV6-3 and J usage is TRBJ1-5; maybe TRBD1 (5 bases). The CDR3 has 17 amino acids. Trimming removed 6 bases from V and 8 bases from J, with 26 bases in between. Germline values: CDR1 MNHEY, CDR2 SVGEGT. The CDR3 DNA reads TGTGCCAGCAGCCCCCGAGTTGGGTCAAGAATGGGGGAGCCCCAGCATTTT. Translated, it gives CASSPRVGSRMGEPQHF.

The chain employs TRBV5-1 and TRBJ1-6; D call uncertain. V lost 5 bases and J 7 bases, leaving 16 bases between the germline ends. Germline assignment: CDR1 SGHRS and CDR2 YFSETQ. The length of the CDR3 is 15 residues. CDR3 nucleotides: TGCGCCAGCAGGCCGAACTCCCAAGGGAATTCACCCCTCCACTTT. Translating gives CASRPNSQGNSPLHF.

The CDR3 coding sequence is TGTGCCAGCAGCTCTCAGCGGGAGGCTGGCGAGCAGTACTTC. It encodes CASSSQREAGEQYF. The chain has TRBV13 and TRBJ2-7; 9 bases match TRBD2. V shed 4 bases and J 6 bases; nucleotides not matched to a gene: 7. The germline V gene has CDR1 PRHDT and CDR2 FYEKMQ (reference sequence). The length of the CDR3 is 14 residues.

The V gene is TRBV20-1, the J gene TRBJ2-5; 10 bases line up with TRBD2. Germline V lookup: CDR1 DFQATT, CDR2 SNEGSKA (reference sequence). CDR3 length equals 16 residues. With 0 bases clipped from V and 4 bases from J, the junction kept 8 bases outside the gene matches. In DNA form, the CDR3 reads TGCAGTGCTAGAGATCCCCAGCGGGGGGGCGGAGAGACCCAGTACTTC. It yields the protein CSARDPQRGGGETQYF.

This clonotype was found a few times. V usage is TRBV15 and J usage is TRBJ2-3; perhaps D is TRBD1 or TRBD2 (5 bases each). The V end was cut by 0 bases, the J end by 2 bases, with 18 bases between. CDR3 length: 18 residues. Looked up from germline, CDR1 is LNHNV and CDR2 is YYDKDF (reference sequence). The CDR3 region is CATSRDTPFGGATDTQYF. Here the CDR3 DNA reads TGTGCCACCAGCAGAGATACCCCATTTGGGGGAGCCACAGATACGCAGTATTTT.

This clonotype was counted at least ten times. The gene calls are TRBV5-1 and TRBJ2-3, with D perhaps matching TRBD2 (5 bases). This CDR3 is built from 14 residues. Germline-derived CDR1 and CDR2 are SGHRS and YFSETQ. Trimming took 4 bases from V and 3 from J, leaving 12 bases between them. The CDR3: CASSREGRTDTQYF. The CDR3, as DNA: TGCGCCAGCAGCCGGGAAGGCAGAACAGATACGCAGTATTTT.

This chain connects TRBV5-6 to TRBJ2-7, with a possible D match to TRBD2 (6 bases). The germline V and J ends were trimmed by 4 bases and 5 bases, with 19 bases remaining between them. This CDR3 has 15 residues. CDR1 is SGHDT and CDR2 is YYEEEE in the germline V gene. CDR3 sequence reads: CASSLAGTGYHEQYF. CDR3 bases: TGTGCCAGCAGCCTGGCGGGGACTGGGTACCACGAGCAGTACTTC. The variable domain in full, with the rest retrieved from reference TRBV5-6 and TRBJ2-7, is DAGVTQSPTHLIKTRGQQVTLRCSPKSGHDTVSWYQQALGQGPQFIFQYYEEEERQRGNFPDRFSGHQFPNYSSELNVNALLLGDSALYLCASSLAGTGYHEQYFGPGTRLTVT.

CDR3 region: CASSLAIQGGVGYTF. The CDR3 DNA follows: TGTGCCAGCAGCTTAGCGATCCAGGGGGGGGTAGGCTACACCTTC. V is TRBV7-2 and J is TRBJ1-2, with TRBD1 matching over 7 bases. Unmatched junction bases numbered 9, after V lost 0 bases and J lost 8 bases. The germline CDR1 and CDR2 sequences are SGHTA and FQGNSA. This CDR3 has 15 amino acids.

The CDR3 region has the DNA TGTGCCAGCTCACCTTTGGGGGCGCAGGCTGAAGCTTTCTTT. Its translation is CASSPLGAQAEAFF. The chain carries TRBV18 and TRBJ1-1; perhaps TRBD1 as D (6 bases). The CDR3 runs 14 residues. Germline loops: CDR1 KGHSH, CDR2 LQKENI. Between the trimmed V and J ends, which lost 3 bases and 6 bases, there was a span of 14 bases.